The 26 T cell receptor beta chains below were found in one sample sequenced in a study of T cells in women clearing cervical HPV infection. Libraries were prepared by immunoSEQ multiplex PCR; TCRdb keeps only in-frame clonotypes and omits some of them. This sample's table reports tens of thousands of clones. The source material was blood buffy coat. The receptor source for this set is a woman between 18 and 70 years old with a cervical HPV16 infection that either progressed to CIN3+ or cleared (not recorded which).

Points on this clone: The read comes to an end 3 residues before the CDR3 does, leaving the germline J gene to fill in the end. The V and J genes are TRBV18 and TRBJ2-5; D may match TRBD1 or TRBD2 (5 bases each). CDR3 length: 14 residues. V was trimmed by 1 base and J by 7 bases, leaving 13 bases between them. Germline V gene data show CDR1 as KGHSH and CDR2 as LQKENI. The CDR3 bases that were read are TGTGCCAGCTCACCACGGGGCCTGAGGGGGACC. It encodes CASSPRGLRGT. The whole CDR3 region reads CASSPRGLRGTQYF.

As for this clone: The CDR3 end is not reached by the read, which stops 3 residues before it; the germline J gene fills it in. The rearrangement uses TRBV18 and TRBJ1-5; weak D call: TRBD1 (6 bases). This CDR3 has 13 residues. Per germline, CDR1 KGHSH and CDR2 LQKENI. Trimming took off 3 bases at V and 8 bases at J, with 11 bases between the two ends. Incomplete CDR3 DNA: TGTGCCAGCTCACCGGACAGAGGGGAGCCC. Residues: CASSPDRGEP. The whole CDR3 sequence is CASSPDRGEPQHF. The full variable domain, with the rest looked up from reference TRBV18 and TRBJ1-5, is NAGVMQNPRHLVRRRGQEARLRCSPMKGHSHVYWYRQLPEEGLKFMVYLQKENIIDESGMPKERFSAEFPKEGPSILRIQQVVRGDSAAYFCASSPDRGEPQHFGDGTRLSIL.

Turning to this clone: Read sequence stops 3 residues before the CDR3 end, and the germline J gene provides the missing end. This chain joins TRBV5-1 and TRBJ1-2, with D tentatively TRBD1 (6 bases). Between the trimmed V and J ends, which lost 6 bases and 3 bases, there was a span of 18 bases. From germline, CDR1 is SGHRS and CDR2 YFSETQ. This CDR3 contains 15 residues. CDR3 DNA (partial): TGCGCCAGCAAAATTACAGGGTTCCCAGACTATGGC. Amino acids: CASKITGFPDYG. The entire CDR3 is CASKITGFPDYGYTF.

Concerning this clone: The read ends 3 residues before the CDR3 terminus; that terminus is restored from the germline J gene. V usage is TRBV30 and J usage is TRBJ1-6, with D tentatively TRBD1 (5 bases). CDR1 and CDR2 from the germline V gene are GTSNPN and SVGIG (reference sequence). Trimming stripped 0 bases from V and 7 bases from J, with 13 bases between. The CDR3 runs 15 residues. CDR3 residues: CAWSVKGSTNSPLHF. The CDR3 DNA, read in part, is TGTGCCTGGAGTGTTAAGGGGTCCACCAATTCACCC.

Comment on this clone: The read terminates 3 residues before the CDR3 end, so the remaining end is supplied by the germline J gene. V is TRBV5-6 and J is TRBJ2-7; weak D call: TRBD1 (5 bases). Germline V gene sequence: CDR1 SGHDT, CDR2 YYEEEE. The V end was cut by 4 bases, the J end by 3 bases, with 17 bases between. The CDR3 contains 15 residues. The CDR3 DNA, read in part, is TGTGCCAGCAGCCCCTCTCATTCCACAGGCTACGAG. Encoded protein: CASSPSHSTGYE. From start to end, the CDR3 is CASSPSHSTGYEQYF.

As concerns this clone: The read falls 3 residues short of the CDR3 end, and the missing part is taken from the germline J gene. V and J are TRBV5-1 and TRBJ2-1, with 9 nucleotides matching TRBD2. V trimming: 1 base; J trimming: 7 bases; junction bases outside the gene matches: 3. Per germline, CDR1 SGHRS and CDR2 YFSETQ. The CDR3 is 14 residues long. The CDR3 DNA, read in part, is TGCGCCAGCAGCTTGTCGAGCGGGAGGAATGAG. It specifies CASSLSSGRNE. The full-length CDR3 reads as CASSLSSGRNEQFF.

Worth noting for this clone: The CDR3 end falls 3 residues outside the read, so it is completed with the germline J gene. The chain uses TRBV19 and TRBJ1-1; possibly TRBD1 for D (5 bases). Trimming shortened V by 5 bases and J by 4 bases, and 20 bases separated the two germline ends. In germline, CDR1 is LNHDA, CDR2 SQIVND (reference sequence). This CDR3 comprises 16 residues. The sequenced part of the CDR3 DNA is TGTGCCAGTAGTGAGCAGGGTCTTCTGGGGGGCACTGAA. Its translation is CASSEQGLLGGTE. The whole CDR3 region reads CASSEQGLLGGTEAFF.

CDR3 loop: CASNGPRDSWETQYF. The sequenced CDR3 bases are TGTGCCAGCAACGGACCTCGGGACTCATGGGAGACC. This chain uses TRBV2 with TRBJ2-5; TRBD2 is a possible D gene (6 bases). The CDR3 is cut off 3 residues early in the read; its end comes from the germline J gene. The CDR3 length is 15 residues. Germline values: CDR1 SNHLY, CDR2 FYNNEI. Trimming left V 7 bases short and J 5 bases short, with 20 bases between. The full variable domain, with the rest looked up from reference TRBV2 and TRBJ2-5, is EPEVTQTPSHQVTQMGQEVILRCVPISNHLYFYWYRQILGQKVEFLVSFYNNEISEKSEIFDDQFSVERPDGSNFTLKIRSTKLEDSAMYFCASNGPRDSWETQYFGPGTRLLVL.

About this clone: The CDR3 is cut off 3 residues early in the read; its end comes from the germline J gene. The V and J genes are TRBV7-3 and TRBJ2-3; TRBD2 matches 7 bases. Trimming cost V 2 bases and J 4 bases; bases outside gene matches: 15. The V gene's germline CDR1 is SGHTA and CDR2 FQGTGA. The CDR3 sequence is 18 residues long. This chain's CDR3 is CASSLYTGLSDSADTQYF. Incomplete CDR3 DNA: TGTGCCAGCAGCTTATACACGGGACTATCAGACTCGGCAGATACG.

As for this clone: With the read ending 3 residues before the CDR3 end, the germline J gene is used to fill in that end. The chain carries TRBV7-2 and TRBJ2-2, with D possibly TRBD1 on 6 matching bases. There are 18 residues in the CDR3. The V end was cut by 0 bases, the J end by 3 bases, with 17 bases between. CDR1 SGHTA and CDR2 FQGNSA come from the germline V gene. The part of the CDR3 DNA that was read is TGTGCCAGCAGCTTAGCGCGTTCAGGGGAAATCGACACCGGGGAG. Encoded protein: CASSLARSGEIDTGE. The complete CDR3 protein is CASSLARSGEIDTGELFF.

To note about this clone: Read sequence stops 3 residues before the CDR3 end, and the germline J gene provides the missing end. The V call is TRBV27, the J call TRBJ1-1; TRBD1 aligns across 7 bases. Germline assignment: CDR1 MNHEY and CDR2 SMNVEV (reference sequence). The CDR3 consists of 11 residues. V trimming: 9 bases; J trimming: 7 bases; junction bases outside the gene matches: 5. This CDR3 reads CASWDSGEAFF. CDR3 bases read: TGTGCCAGTTGGGACAGCGGTGAA.

Concerning this clone itself: The sequence runs out 3 residues before the end of the CDR3; the remainder is reconstructed from the germline J gene. The chain uses TRBV6-1 and TRBJ2-1; 9 positions match TRBD2. The CDR3 is 15 amino acids. Trimming removed 4 bases from V and 7 bases from J; junction bases left unmatched: 8. Per germline, CDR1 MNHNS and CDR2 SASEGT. The CDR3: CASSASSGRGNEQFF. The part of the CDR3 DNA that was read is TGTGCCAGCAGTGCTAGTAGCGGGAGAGGGAATGAG.

A remark on this clone: Read data end 3 residues before the CDR3 end; the end is taken from the germline J gene. The chain links TRBV29-1 to TRBJ1-1; possible D gene TRBD1, 6 bases. V was clipped by 3 bases and J by 2 bases, with 13 bases between them. Germline loops: CDR1 SQVTM, CDR2 ANQGSEA. CDR3 length: 14 residues. The CDR3 loop is CSVDDRSANTEAFF. The CDR3 bases that were read are TGCAGCGTTGACGACAGGTCCGCTAACACTGAA.

Of note for this clone: The sequenced fragment ends 3 residues before the CDR3 boundary, so the rest is inferred from the germline J gene. The V gene is TRBV28, the J gene TRBJ1-2, with D uncertain. The CDR3 is made up of 12 amino acids. Trimming shortened V by 5 bases and J by 4 bases, and 8 bases separated the two germline ends. Germline CDR1 reads MDHEN; CDR2 reads SYDVKM. CDR3 amino acids: CASSDTAYGYTF. The covered CDR3 bases are TGTGCCAGCAGTGACACGGCCTATGGC.

Concerning this clone: The read finishes 3 residues shy of the CDR3 end, and the germline J gene is used to complete it. The rearrangement links TRBV6-2 or TRBV6-3 to TRBJ1-2, with 10 positions matching TRBD1. The CDR3 consists of 15 residues. Germline V lookup: CDR1 MNHEY, CDR2 SVGEGT. Unmatched junction bases numbered 7, after V lost 6 bases and J lost 3 bases. CDR3 DNA, as far as it was read: TGTGCCAGCAGACGGACCGGGACAGGGGACTATGGC. Translating it yields CASRRTGTGDYG. The full-length CDR3 reads as CASRRTGTGDYGYTF.

In the case of this clone: The CDR3 is cut off 3 residues early in the read; its end comes from the germline J gene. This chain links TRBV2 with TRBJ1-4; 7 bases align to TRBD1. This CDR3 spans 15 amino acids. Per germline, CDR1 SNHLY and CDR2 FYNNEI. V was clipped by 6 bases and J by 6 bases; unmatched bases: 10. The covered CDR3 bases are TGTGCCAGCAGCCAGGGGACAGAGATTTATGAAAAA. This translates into CASSQGTEIYEK. The CDR3 as a whole reads CASSQGTEIYEKLFF.

In the case of this clone: The read ends 3 residues shy of where the CDR3 ends; the end is completed using the germline J gene. This rearrangement joins TRBV7-3 to TRBJ2-1; tentative D call: TRBD2 (6 bases). The V end was cut by 8 bases, the J end by 3 bases, with 14 bases between. Germline V gene sequence: CDR1 SGHTA, CDR2 FQGTGA. This CDR3 contains 14 residues. CDR3 bases read: TGTGCCAGCGCCTACGGGGGAAACTACAATGAG. This translates into CASAYGGNYNE. From start to end, the CDR3 is CASAYGGNYNEQFF. Full variable domain (outside the CDR3, taken from reference TRBV7-3 and TRBJ2-1): GAGVSQTPSNKVTEKGKYVELRCDPISGHTALYWYRQSLGQGPEFLIYFQGTGAADDSGLPNDRFFAVRPEGSVSTLKIQRTERGDSAVYLCASAYGGNYNEQFFGPGTRLTVL.

A note on this clone: Sequencing ends 3 residues short of the CDR3 end; the germline J gene provides the rest. This chain connects TRBV7-3 to TRBJ2-7; the match to TRBD2 covers 9 bases. V shed 5 bases, J shed 5 bases, and the junction held 10 bases outside the gene matches. Germline V gene lookup returns CDR1 SGHTA and CDR2 FQGTGA. This CDR3 comprises 15 residues. CDR3: CASSPRLAGRNEQYF. The CDR3 DNA, read in part, is TGTGCCAGCAGCCCGCGGCTAGCGGGAAGGAACGAG.

About this clone itself: The read is 3 residues too short to cover the CDR3 end, so that end is filled in from the germline J gene. The chain recombines TRBV7-9 with TRBJ2-1; 7 bases line up with TRBD2. V gave up 5 bases and J gave up 5 bases; unmatched junction bases: 9. This CDR3 has 15 amino acids. The germline CDR1 and CDR2 sequences are SEHNR and FQNEAQ (reference sequence). The CDR3 region is CASSHLSGTNNEQFF. The CDR3 bases that were read are TGTGCCAGCAGCCATTTAAGCGGGACCAACAATGAG.

About this clone itself: Read data end 3 residues before the CDR3 end; the end is taken from the germline J gene. The V call is TRBV5-1, the J call TRBJ1-4; 9 bases line up with TRBD1. CDR3 length: 16 amino acids. CDR1 SGHRS and CDR2 YFSETQ come from the germline V gene. J was trimmed by 8 bases and V by 2 bases; bases with no gene match: 10. The CDR3 DNA, read in part, is TGCGCCAGCAGCTTATTATCGACAGGGGGAAACGAAAAA. It encodes CASSLLSTGGNEK. The full CDR3 reads CASSLLSTGGNEKLFF.

For this clone: Read coverage stops 3 residues before the CDR3 terminus; the germline J gene supplies the remainder. The V gene is TRBV19, the J gene TRBJ2-2; 9 nucleotides align to TRBD1. Unmatched junction bases numbered 7, after V lost 7 bases and J lost 7 bases. Germline V gene sequence: CDR1 LNHDA, CDR2 SQIVND (reference sequence). The CDR3 is 14 amino acids. The CDR3 DNA, read in part, is TGTGCCAGTAATACAGGGGGCGGAATCGGGGAG. It yields the protein CASNTGGGIGE. In full, the CDR3 is CASNTGGGIGELFF.

On this clone itself: The DNA ends 3 residues before the CDR3 does, and the rest of the CDR3 is filled in from the germline J gene. The chain employs TRBV20-1 and TRBJ2-7, with TRBD2 matching over 11 bases. The germline V gene has CDR1 DFQATT and CDR2 SNEGSKA (reference sequence). V shed 5 bases, J shed 3 bases, and the junction held 15 bases outside the gene matches. This CDR3 spans 17 amino acids. This chain's CDR3 is CSAEGGDGTSGFYEQYF. The covered CDR3 bases are TGCAGTGCTGAGGGGGGGGACGGGACTAGCGGATTCTACGAG.

Partial CDR3 DNA: TGCAGTGCTAATCCCGGGACAGGTTCTTACGAG. Its protein product is CSANPGTGSYE. In full, the CDR3 is CSANPGTGSYEQYF. The V call is TRBV20-1, the J call TRBJ2-7, with 8 bases fitting TRBD1. Coverage ceases 3 residues before the CDR3 finishes, and the germline J gene fills in the end. Per germline, CDR1 DFQATT and CDR2 SNEGSKA (reference sequence). J lost 4 bases, V lost 4 bases, and 9 bases had no gene match. This CDR3 is 14 amino acids long.

Concerning this clone: The read halts 3 residues ahead of the CDR3 end, with the missing end drawn from the germline J gene. The rearrangement joins TRBV3-1 (or the pseudogene TRBV3-2) to TRBJ2-1, with D uncertain. The CDR3 is 11 residues long. Trimming took off 0 bases at V and 9 bases at J, with 3 bases between the two ends. Germline V gene lookup returns CDR1 LGHDT and CDR2 YNNKEL (reference sequence). CDR3 amino acids: CASSQDIEQFF. The sequenced part of the CDR3 DNA is TGTGCCAGCAGCCAAGATATTGAG.

Turning to this clone: The CDR3 end is not reached by the read, which stops 3 residues before it; the germline J gene fills it in. V is TRBV5-6 and J is TRBJ2-1; D call uncertain. Germline CDR1 reads SGHDT; CDR2 reads YYEEEE. The CDR3 covers 13 residues. Trimming pared 1 base from V and 7 bases from J, leaving 9 bases between. The CDR3 bases that were read are TGTGCCAGCAGCTTGTGGCCGACTAATGAG. Encoded protein: CASSLWPTNE. From start to end, the CDR3 is CASSLWPTNEQFF.

A word on this clone: Read sequence stops 3 residues before the CDR3 end, and the germline J gene provides the missing end. This chain links TRBV25-1 with TRBJ1-5; D uncertain. Trimming removed 6 bases from V and 3 bases from J, with 15 bases in between. This CDR3 is built from 15 residues. CDR1 is MGHDK and CDR2 is SYGVNS in the germline V gene. This chain's CDR3 is CASSDGTDNNQPQHF. CDR3 bases read: TGTGCCAGCAGCGATGGAACAGACAACAATCAGCCC.